The entry below gives a single TCR beta chain sequence along with its context. Antigen unknown. This entry comes from a study of blood T cells in healthy people across ages. Notes on the study in general: Donors of long life had a larger count of naive CD4+ cells and greater diversity than aged donors.

This CDR3 has 16 residues. In germline, CDR1 is MGHDK, CDR2 SYGVNS. Trimming took 4 bases from V and 7 from J; bases not matched to a gene: 16. Isolated PBMCs totaled at least 7 million in each sample. Alongside a J-beta primer mix, a sample-barcoded 5' primer served in a second PCR lasting roughly 6 to 11 cycles. TCRdb independently ran MiXCR on the 5' RACE reads; one entry per CDR3 protein. Of about 1,500,000 distinct CDR3 sequences in the sample, 28% are singletons; the top ten hold 7.7%. Sample: blood. The TCR comes from a woman aged 25 to 45 in good health. The chain couples TRBV25-1 to TRBJ2-7; 7 bases fit TRBD1. In DNA, the CDR3 is TGTGCCAGCAGTGGAAAACAGGGGCTACAGGGTAATGAGCAGTACTTC. Translated, it gives CASSGKQGLQGNEQYF.